This T cell receptor (beta chain) stems from a study of CD8 T cells in ankylosing spondylitis. Points from the study as a whole: What seemed typical of ankylosing spondylitis blood was a TCR beta motif built from about 8 highly homologous variants. Clones linked to the disease showed a CD8+ phenotype. They occurred at relatively low frequencies in peripheral blood. Certain motif variants had earlier appeared in reactive arthritis synovial fluid and blood. Researchers reportedly found disease-linked clones significantly enriched in matched ankylosing spondylitis synovial fluid.

Using quantitative 5'-RACE with molecular barcodes, the authors made TCR beta libraries. MiXCR, applied by TCRdb to the 5' RACE reads, yields one record per CDR3 protein. The table records about 510,000 distinct CDR3 sequences, roughly 5.2% of them present only once. This clonotype was counted many times. Its antigen is not identified. Germline assignment: CDR1 SGHTA and CDR2 FQGNSA. CDR3 length equals 15 residues. V lost 1 base, J lost 7 bases, and 11 bases lay in between. Source material: blood, either unsorted or a sorted T cell fraction (not recorded which). The V gene is TRBV7-2, the J gene TRBJ1-6; D possibly corresponds to TRBD1 (5 bases). This TCR was recovered from a male donor with ankylosing spondylitis. The CDR3 region is CASSLVRQKNSPLHF. The CDR3 DNA reads TGTGCCAGCAGCTTAGTCCGACAGAAAAATTCACCCCTCCACTTT. Together with reference TRBV7-2 and TRBJ1-6, the CDR3 gives the full variable domain: GAGVSQSPSNKVTEKGKDVELRCDPISGHTALYWYRQSLGQGLEFLIYFQGNSAPDKSGLPSDRFSAERTGGSVSTLTIQRTQQEDSAVYLCASSLVRQKNSPLHFGNGTRLTVT.